This TCR beta chain is drawn from a study of T cells after yellow fever vaccination. Study findings and constraints: In post-booster samples, most primary-vaccination clones reappeared (just under 97% CD4, over 70% CD8).

TCRdb re-called the 5' RACE reads through MiXCR, storing one row per CDR3 protein. The repertoire holds under 600,000 distinct CDR3 sequences, with roughly 13% as singletons. Concerning this clonotype: Its antigen is as yet unknown.

The V gene's germline CDR1 is MNHNS and CDR2 SASEGT. This CDR3 is 15 amino acids long. V lost 6 bases and J 0 bases, leaving 12 bases between the germline ends. The rearrangement links TRBV6-1 to TRBJ1-3, with a possible D match to TRBD1 (5 bases). This receptor was identified in a man between 25 and 39 years old who received the YFV17D yellow fever vaccine. This sample comprised PBMCs, obtained on the day of the yellow fever booster vaccination. The CDR3, as DNA: TGTGCCAGCAGAGCCGGGACCAACTCTGGAAACACCATATATTTT. Protein sequence: CASRAGTNSGNTIYF.